This TCR beta chain emerged from a study of cytomegalovirus exposure and HLA in healthy donors. Study-wide points: In terms of immune exposure information, only CMV serostatus was available. A later analysis linked a missense DCLRE1C variant to TCR beta V- and J-gene trimming. According to the study, 160 or so TCR beta chains were cytomegalovirus-associated. Earlier analysis yielded a pattern in which most TCR beta V segments were productive about 87% or about 30% of the time.

V was pared by 4 bases and J by 4 bases, with 8 bases of the junction left unmatched. The CDR3 contains 16 residues. In germline, CDR1 is SGHDT, CDR2 YYEEEE. The PCR made use of 60 Vbeta and 13 Jbeta primers. Clones were sequenced by immunoSEQ multiplex PCR, and TCRdb holds only the in-frame ones, with some missing. The repertoire consists of about 85,000 clones, with 75% to 90% occurring once and the leading ten covering 32%. Comments on this clone: Its antigen remains unknown.

The specimen was PBMCs. The source is a man aged 45-65 years in good health and CMV-seropositive. The J gene is TRBJ2-3, the V gene TRBV5-6, with TRBD2 matching 11 bases. The chain's CDR3 is CASSTGLAEISDTQYF. CDR3 nucleotides: TGTGCCAGCAGCACGGGACTAGCGGAGATATCAGATACGCAGTATTTT.